The clone carrying this T cell receptor beta chain was recorded many times. Its specificity is not known. The sample belongs to a study of T cells in Graves' hyperthyroidism and ophthalmopathy. Study-level points and caveats: The blood repertoire included most of the expanded thyroid clonotypes above 0.001.

Reasons for excluding patients were uncontrolled infection, other autoimmune disease, pregnancy or lactation. There were TCR beta CDR3 regions amplified from RNA transcripts. The HTBI primer set drove a first-round RT-PCR of the TCR CDR3. TCRdb reprocessed the multiplex PCR reads with MiXCR, giving one entry per CDR3 protein. This table holds roughly 520,000 distinct CDR3 sequences, less than 25% found once. Trimming removed 0 bases from V and 7 bases from J; junction bases left unmatched: 3. The V gene's germline CDR1 is SGDLS and CDR2 YYNGEE. This CDR3 is 14 amino acids long. Sequences were obtained from blood. The sequence derives from a woman in her twenties or thirties with Graves' ophthalmopathy. The rearrangement links TRBV9 to TRBJ2-5; 10 nucleotides agree with TRBD1. The CDR3: CASSVVRTGGTQYF. CDR3 DNA: TGTGCCAGCAGCGTAGTGAGGACAGGGGGGACCCAGTACTTC. The full variable domain, completed using reference TRBV9 and TRBJ2-5, is DSGVTQTPKHLITATGQRVTLRCSPRSGDLSVYWYQQSLDQGLQFLIQYYNGEERAKGNILERFSAQQFPDLHSELNLSSLELGDSALYFCASSVVRTGGTQYFGPGTRLLVL.